Listed here are 15 T cell receptor beta chains from one sample, sequenced in a study of T-cell memory formation after mild COVID-19. TCRdb called the 5' RACE reads again in MiXCR, with one record for every CDR3 protein. Counted here are 210,000 or so distinct CDR3 sequences, roughly a tenth occurring once; the ten biggest clones make up around 2.9%. Sequenced material: PBMCs or a T cell subset sorted from them (not recorded which). The receptors derive from a man aged 18 to 29 who had mild COVID-19 (a few samples of this study predate the infection). Cell type and time point are not known.

The chain joins TRBV7-9 to TRBJ2-3; D call uncertain. Trimming stripped 0 bases from V and 7 bases from J, with 11 bases between. This CDR3 has 14 residues. Germline V CDR1 and CDR2: SEHNR, FQNEAQ (reference sequence). The CDR3, as DNA: TGTGCCAGCAGCTTAGCGAGTTCATTGCATACGCAGTATTTT. Its translation is CASSLASSLHTQYF.

V usage is TRBV27 and J usage is TRBJ2-3, with D hard to call. Germline-derived CDR1 and CDR2 are MNHEY and SMNVEV (reference sequence). Trimming shortened V by 9 bases and J by 3 bases, and 10 bases separated the two germline ends. The CDR3 is made up of 12 amino acids. The CDR3 is CASQDMTDTQYF. As DNA, the CDR3 is TGTGCCAGTCAGGATATGACAGATACGCAGTATTTT.

This clonotype turned up a few times. This chain joins TRBV29-1 and TRBJ2-1, with unresolved D. Germline-derived CDR1 and CDR2 are SQVTM and ANQGSEA. V was shortened by 7 bases and J by 8 bases, with 9 bases between the two germline ends. CDR3 length: 10 residues. The DNA of the CDR3 is TGCAGCGCTCAAGACCATGAGCAGTTCTTC. This encodes CSAQDHEQFF.

This clonotype has a count of ten or more. V is TRBV7-8 and J is TRBJ1-5, with 9 bases lining up with TRBD1. Germline-derived CDR1 and CDR2 are SGHVS and FQNEAQ. The CDR3 spans 15 residues. Trimming took 5 bases from V and 6 from J; bases not matched to a gene: 8. The CDR3: CASSVQQGAGQPQHF. The CDR3 coding sequence is TGTGCCAGCAGCGTACAACAGGGGGCCGGTCAGCCCCAGCATTTT. The complete variable domain, with remaining parts taken from reference TRBV7-8 and TRBJ1-5, reads GAGVSQSPRYKVAKRGQDVALRCDPISGHVSLFWYQQALGQGPEFLTYFQNEAQLDKSGLPSDRFFAERPEGSVSTLKIQRTQQEDSAVYLCASSVQQGAGQPQHFGDGTRLSIL.

This clonotype was counted a few times. The rearrangement uses TRBV6-1 and TRBJ1-4; a possible D gene is TRBD1 (5 bases). Trimming shortened V by 6 bases and J by 7 bases, and 18 bases separated the two germline ends. The CDR3 runs to 15 residues. In germline, CDR1 is MNHNS, CDR2 SASEGT. The CDR3 DNA reads TGTGCCAGCAGACAGACGGCGGGGCAGGGTGAAAAACTGTTTTTT. This gives the protein CASRQTAGQGEKLFF.

This clonotype has a count of ten or more. The chain uses TRBV11-2 and TRBJ2-7; a possible D gene is TRBD2 (5 bases). The CDR3 contains 15 residues. V lost 3 bases to trimming and J lost 10 bases, with 22 bases between them. The germline CDR1 and CDR2 sequences are SGHAT and FQNNGV. The CDR3 bases are TGTGCCAGCAGCTTTCGCGGAGGCATGATTTTTCAACAGTACTTC. It yields the protein CASSFRGGMIFQQYF.

This clonotype showed up just a few times. The J gene is TRBJ1-2, the V gene TRBV7-8, with D possibly matching TRBD1 (5 bases). This CDR3 spans 15 amino acids. The V and J ends lost 4 bases and 8 bases respectively, with 20 bases between them. Germline V lookup: CDR1 SGHVS, CDR2 FQNEAQ. The chain's CDR3 is CASSSPGRDTAGYTF. CDR3 DNA: TGTGCCAGCAGCTCCCCGGGCAGGGATACTGCGGGCTACACCTTC. The full variable domain, in which reference TRBV7-8 and TRBJ1-2 provide the parts outside the CDR3, is GAGVSQSPRYKVAKRGQDVALRCDPISGHVSLFWYQQALGQGPEFLTYFQNEAQLDKSGLPSDRFFAERPEGSVSTLKIQRTQQEDSAVYLCASSSPGRDTAGYTFGSGTRLTVV.

This clonotype was counted a few times. The rearrangement uses TRBV7-2 and TRBJ1-1; D is perhaps TRBD1 (5 bases). The CDR3 covers 14 residues. V was cut by 6 bases and J by 5 bases, with 16 bases left in between. Per the germline V gene, CDR1 is SGHTA and CDR2 is FQGNSA. CDR3 coding DNA: TGTGCCAGCAGTCGCGCAGGGTCGAGGACTGAAGCTTTCTTT. It specifies CASSRAGSRTEAFF.

V gene TRBV7-2 combines with J gene TRBJ1-5; no definite D call. V gave up 3 bases and J gave up 1 base, with 10 bases separating them. The germline V gene encodes CDR1 SGHTA and CDR2 FQGNSA. The CDR3 contains 15 residues. The CDR3: CASSFSDGSNQPQHF. The CDR3 DNA sequence: TGTGCCAGCAGCTTCTCTGACGGGAGCAATCAGCCCCAGCATTTT.

This clonotype was seen only a few times. The chain links TRBV7-9 to TRBJ1-1; D is ambiguous. With 2 bases removed from V and 6 bases from J, the gap between germline ends came to 7 bases. Germline V lookup: CDR1 SEHNR, CDR2 FQNEAQ (reference sequence). This CDR3 region has 12 residues. CDR3 nucleotides: TGTGCCAGCAGCTTAAGGACGGCTGAAGCTTTCTTT. As protein: CASSLRTAEAFF.

The CDR3 spells CASSLVWGEGVQPQHF. In DNA, the CDR3 is TGTGCCAGCAGCTTAGTATGGGGCGAAGGGGTCCAGCCCCAGCATTTT. The V and J genes are TRBV7-9 and TRBJ1-5, with D possibly being TRBD1 (5 bases). The germline V and J ends were trimmed by 1 base and 7 bases, with 17 bases remaining between them. Germline lookup yields CDR1 SEHNR and CDR2 FQNEAQ (reference sequence). CDR3 length: 16 residues. Full variable domain (remainder filled in from reference TRBV7-9 and TRBJ1-5): DTGVSQNPRHKITKRGQNVTFRCDPISEHNRLYWYRQTLGQGPEFLTYFQNEAQLEKSRLLSDRFSAERPKGSFSTLEIQRTEQGDSAMYLCASSLVWGEGVQPQHFGDGTRLSIL.

The V and J genes are TRBV7-2 and TRBJ1-5, with D hard to call. The V and J ends lost 5 bases and 6 bases respectively, with 17 bases between them. The length of the CDR3 is 15 residues. The germline V gene has CDR1 SGHTA and CDR2 FQGNSA. The chain's CDR3 is CASSTRAGHTQPQHF. In nucleotides, the CDR3 is TGTGCCAGCAGCACACGGGCTGGTCACACTCAGCCCCAGCATTTT.

This clonotype was counted only a few times. The chain combines TRBV6-5 with TRBJ1-1; 7 positions match TRBD1. The germline CDR1 and CDR2 sequences are MNHEY and SVGAGI. The trim removed 4 bases at V and 11 bases at J, leaving 7 bases unmatched. The length of the CDR3 is 12 residues. CDR3 nucleotides: TGTGCCAGCAGTTCCAGGGGGATTTGGGCTTTCTTT. Protein sequence: CASSSRGIWAFF.

The genes are TRBV7-3 and TRBJ2-1, with D perhaps matching TRBD1 or TRBD2 (5 bases each). This CDR3 is 12 amino acids long. Germline loops: CDR1 SGHTA, CDR2 FQGTGA. V was cut by 5 bases and J by 14 bases, with 16 bases left in between. The CDR3 DNA reads TGTGCCAGCAGCGCCTTGGGACGCCCCAAGTTCTTC. Translated: CASSALGRPKFF.

The chain uses TRBV7-9 and TRBJ2-3; 10 nucleotides line up with TRBD2. The CDR3 loop spans 16 amino acids. Looked up from germline, CDR1 is SEHNR and CDR2 is FQNEAQ (reference sequence). The V gene end was trimmed by 5 bases and the J gene end by 0 bases; junction bases not matched to a gene: 5. As DNA, the CDR3 is TGTGCCAGCAGCCTGCGAGCGGGGGGGAGCACAGATACGCAGTATTTT. Protein: CASSLRAGGSTDTQYF. Based on the CDR3 plus reference TRBV7-9 and TRBJ2-3, the full variable domain is DTGVSQNPRHKITKRGQNVTFRCDPISEHNRLYWYRQTLGQGPEFLTYFQNEAQLEKSRLLSDRFSAERPKGSFSTLEIQRTEQGDSAMYLCASSLRAGGSTDTQYFGPGTRLTVL.